The source of this TCR beta chain is a study of T-cell memory formation after mild COVID-19. At the level of the study: TCR clusters largely stayed donor specific. Findings and limits, study-wide: Day 15 to 85 contracting clones showed balanced CD4/CD8; day 15 to 37 expanders favored CD4+.

MiXCR, run by TCRdb on the 5' RACE reads, gives a single entry per CDR3 protein. The sample has fewer than 600,000 distinct CDR3 sequences; about a fifth are singletons. Germline CDR1 is KGHDR and CDR2 is SFDVKD. The CDR3 extends over 13 amino acids. The germline V and J ends were trimmed by 1 base and 9 bases, with 9 bases remaining between them. For this clonotype: Its antigen remains unidentified.

The chain employs TRBV24-1 and TRBJ2-1; TRBD2 might be the D (5 bases). The sequenced sample consisted of PBMCs or a T cell subset sorted from them (not recorded which). This TCR was recovered from an adult woman who had mild COVID-19 (a few samples of this study predate the infection). Cell type and time point are not known. Here the CDR3 reads CATSDLADREQFF. CDR3 bases: TGTGCCACCAGTGATTTAGCGGATCGTGAGCAGTTCTTC.